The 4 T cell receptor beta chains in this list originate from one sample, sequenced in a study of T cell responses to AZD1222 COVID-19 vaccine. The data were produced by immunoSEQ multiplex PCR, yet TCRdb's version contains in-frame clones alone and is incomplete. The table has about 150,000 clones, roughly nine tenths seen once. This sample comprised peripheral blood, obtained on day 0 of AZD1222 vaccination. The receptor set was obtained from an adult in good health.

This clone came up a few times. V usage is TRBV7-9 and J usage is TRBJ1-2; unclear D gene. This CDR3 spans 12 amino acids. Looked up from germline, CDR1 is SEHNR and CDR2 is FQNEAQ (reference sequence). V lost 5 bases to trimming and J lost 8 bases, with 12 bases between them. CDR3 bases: TGTGCCAGCAGCCCCCTGGGGTCCGGCTACACCTTC. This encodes CASSPLGSGYTF. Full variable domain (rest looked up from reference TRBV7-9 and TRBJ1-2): DTGVSQNPRHKITKRGQNVTFRCDPISEHNRLYWYRQTLGQGPEFLTYFQNEAQLEKSRLLSDRFSAERPKGSFSTLEIQRTEQGDSAMYLCASSPLGSGYTFGSGTRLTVV.

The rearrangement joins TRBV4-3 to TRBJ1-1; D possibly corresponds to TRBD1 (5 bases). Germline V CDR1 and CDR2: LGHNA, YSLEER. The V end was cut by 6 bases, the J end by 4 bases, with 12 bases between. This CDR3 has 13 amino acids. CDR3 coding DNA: TGCGCCAGCAGGGGGCTTGGGGGCACTGAAGCTTTCTTT. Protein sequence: CASRGLGGTEAFF.

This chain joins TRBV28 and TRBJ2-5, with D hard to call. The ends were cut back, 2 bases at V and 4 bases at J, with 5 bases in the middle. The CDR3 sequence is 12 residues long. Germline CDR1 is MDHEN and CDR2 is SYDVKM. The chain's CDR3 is CASSLPAETQYF. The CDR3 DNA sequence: TGTGCCAGCAGTTTACCAGCAGAGACCCAGTACTTC.

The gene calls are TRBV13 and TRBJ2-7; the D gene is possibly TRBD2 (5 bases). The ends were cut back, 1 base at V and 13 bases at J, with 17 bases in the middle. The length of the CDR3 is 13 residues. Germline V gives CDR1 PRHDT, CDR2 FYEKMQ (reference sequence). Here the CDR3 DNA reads TGTGCCAGCAGCTTAGCGGCCAGCGCGGAGGCTTACTTC. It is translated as CASSLAASAEAYF.